This TCR beta chain was identified during a study of T cell responses to AZD1222 COVID-19 vaccine. Notes on the study in general: Seropositive status at baseline applied to only a handful of AZD1222 recipients.

Germline V gives CDR1 GTSNPN, CDR2 SVGIG (reference sequence). The CDR3 sequence is 16 residues long. The trim removed 1 base at V and 9 bases at J, leaving 13 bases unmatched. Some clones are missing from TCRdb's copy, which holds only in-frame ones; the method was immunoSEQ multiplex PCR. The sample yields 50,000 to 85,000 clones, 60% to 85% seen once. As concerns this clone: Its antigen is as yet unknown.

The sequencing used peripheral blood, collected on day 0 of MenACWY control vaccination. V usage is TRBV30 and J usage is TRBJ2-1, with TRBD2 identical over 9 bases. The sequence was obtained from an adult in good health. The CDR3 spells CAWSDPGLAMFSEQFF. In DNA form, the CDR3 reads TGTGCCTGGAGTGATCCGGGACTAGCAATGTTCTCTGAGCAGTTCTTC.